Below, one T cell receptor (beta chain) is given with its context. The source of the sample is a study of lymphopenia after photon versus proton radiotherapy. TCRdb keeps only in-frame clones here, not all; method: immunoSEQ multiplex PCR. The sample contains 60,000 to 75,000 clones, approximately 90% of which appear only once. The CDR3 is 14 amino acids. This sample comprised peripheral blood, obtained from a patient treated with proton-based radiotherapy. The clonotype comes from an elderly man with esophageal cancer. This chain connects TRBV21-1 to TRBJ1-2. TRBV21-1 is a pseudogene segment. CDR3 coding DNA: TGTGCCAGCAGCGGTTTAATCATTAACTATGGCTACACCTTC. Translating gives CASSGLIINYGYTF.